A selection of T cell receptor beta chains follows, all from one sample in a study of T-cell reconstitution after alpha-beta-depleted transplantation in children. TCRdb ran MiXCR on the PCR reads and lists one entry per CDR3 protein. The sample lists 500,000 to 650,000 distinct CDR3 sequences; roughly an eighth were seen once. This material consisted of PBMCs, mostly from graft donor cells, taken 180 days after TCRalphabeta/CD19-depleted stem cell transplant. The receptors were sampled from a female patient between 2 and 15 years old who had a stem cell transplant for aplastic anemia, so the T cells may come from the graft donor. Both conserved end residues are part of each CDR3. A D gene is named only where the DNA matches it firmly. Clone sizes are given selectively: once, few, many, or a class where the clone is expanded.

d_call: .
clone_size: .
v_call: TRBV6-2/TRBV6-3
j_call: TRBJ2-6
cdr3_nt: TGTGCCAGCAGCCCCTTCCGGGACCCTATTTCTGGGGCCAACGTCCTGACTTTC
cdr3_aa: CASSPFRDPISGANVLTF

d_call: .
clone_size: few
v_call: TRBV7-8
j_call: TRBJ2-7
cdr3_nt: TGTGCCAGCAGCTCCATATTAGACAGCTACGAGCAGTACTTC
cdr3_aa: CASSSILDSYEQYF

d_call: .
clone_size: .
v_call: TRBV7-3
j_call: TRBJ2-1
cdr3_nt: TGTGCCAGCAGCCTCGGCAGGGAACCCTACAATGAGCAGTTCTTC
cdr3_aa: CASSLGREPYNEQFF

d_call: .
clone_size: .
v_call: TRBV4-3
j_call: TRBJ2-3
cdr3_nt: TGCGCCAGCAGCCAAGATGTCACCACAGATACGCAGTATTTT
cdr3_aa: CASSQDVTTDTQYF

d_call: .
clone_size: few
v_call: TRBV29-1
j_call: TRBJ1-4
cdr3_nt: TGCAGCGTCCTGCAGGCTGATGAAAAACTGTTTTTT
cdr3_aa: CSVLQADEKLFF

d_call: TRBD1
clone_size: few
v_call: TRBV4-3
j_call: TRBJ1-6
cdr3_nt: TGCGCCAGCAGCCAAGATGGGACAGGGGGTCAGTATTCACCCCTCCACTTT
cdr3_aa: CASSQDGTGGQYSPLHF

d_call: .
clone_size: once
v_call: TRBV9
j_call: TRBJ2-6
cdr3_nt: TGTGCCAGCAGCGTAGCTGGGGGGACCTTCTCTGGGGCCAACGTCCTGACTTTC
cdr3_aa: CASSVAGGTFSGANVLTF

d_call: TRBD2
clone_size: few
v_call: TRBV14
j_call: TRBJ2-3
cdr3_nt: TGTGCCAGCAGCTGGACTTGGACTAGCGGGAGGTGGACAGATACGCAGTATTTT
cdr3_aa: CASSWTWTSGRWTDTQYF

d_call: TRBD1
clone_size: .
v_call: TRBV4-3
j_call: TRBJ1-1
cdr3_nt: TGCGCCAGCAGCTATTCCGGGACAGTGAACACTGAAGCTTTCTTT
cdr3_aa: CASSYSGTVNTEAFF

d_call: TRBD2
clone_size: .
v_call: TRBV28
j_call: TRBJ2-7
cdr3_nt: TGTGCCAGCAGCCAAAGGCCCTGGACTAGCGGCTACGAGCAGTACTTC
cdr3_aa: CASSQRPWTSGYEQYF

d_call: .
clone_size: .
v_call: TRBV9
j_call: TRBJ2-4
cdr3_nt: TGTGCCAGCGGAGAGGGGGGGCGGGAAAACATTCAGTACTTC
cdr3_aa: CASGEGGRENIQYF

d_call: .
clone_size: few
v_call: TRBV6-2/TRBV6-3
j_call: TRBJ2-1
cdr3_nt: TGTGCCACCCGAAGCGAGGGGTCAAATGAGCAGTTCTTC
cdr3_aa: CATRSEGSNEQFF

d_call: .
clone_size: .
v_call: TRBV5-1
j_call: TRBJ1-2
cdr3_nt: TGCGCCAGCAGCTTGGGCGGGTACAGGATCCCCTATGGCTACACCTTC
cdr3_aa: CASSLGGYRIPYGYTF

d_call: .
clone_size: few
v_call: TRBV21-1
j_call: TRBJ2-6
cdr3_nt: TGTGCCAGCAGCAAAGGAAGGCGTAGACGGGGATTAATATTCTCTGGGGCCAACGTCCTGACTTTC
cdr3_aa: CASSKGRRRRGLIFSGANVLTF

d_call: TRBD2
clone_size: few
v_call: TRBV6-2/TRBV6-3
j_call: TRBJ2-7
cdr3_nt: TGTGCCAGCAGTCAACCGACCGGACTAGCGGGAGGAAAGTCCTACGAGCAGTACTTC
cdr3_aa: CASSQPTGLAGGKSYEQYF

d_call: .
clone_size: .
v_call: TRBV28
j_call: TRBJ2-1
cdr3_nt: TGTGCCAGCAGTCAAACCCCCACGTCCTCCTACAATGAGCAGTTCTTC
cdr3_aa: CASSQTPTSSYNEQFF

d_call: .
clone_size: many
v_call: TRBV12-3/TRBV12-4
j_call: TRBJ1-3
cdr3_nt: TGTGCCAGCAGTTCTACTGGAAACACCATATATTTT
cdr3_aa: CASSSTGNTIYF

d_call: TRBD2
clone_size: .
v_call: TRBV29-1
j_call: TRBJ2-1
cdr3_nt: TGCAGCGTTGAGATTAGCGGGAGGGGATACAATGAGCAGTTCTTC
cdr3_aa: CSVEISGRGYNEQFF

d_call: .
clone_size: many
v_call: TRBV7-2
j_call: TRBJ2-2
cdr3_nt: TGTGCCAGCAGCTTAGGCAGAGCGAACACCGGGGAGCTGTTTTTT
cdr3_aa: CASSLGRANTGELFF

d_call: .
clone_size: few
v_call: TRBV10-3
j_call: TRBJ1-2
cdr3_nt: TGTGCCATCAGTGAGTGGGGTGACTATGGCTACACCTTC
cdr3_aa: CAISEWGDYGYTF

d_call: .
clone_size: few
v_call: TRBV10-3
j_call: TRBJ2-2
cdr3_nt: TGTGCCATCAGTGCTTGGACTACGAACACCGGGGAGCTGTTTTTT
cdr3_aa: CAISAWTTNTGELFF

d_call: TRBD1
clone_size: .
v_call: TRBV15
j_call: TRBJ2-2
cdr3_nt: TGTGCCACCAGCAGGGACAGGGTGGCCGGGGAGCTGTTTTTT
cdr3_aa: CATSRDRVAGELFF

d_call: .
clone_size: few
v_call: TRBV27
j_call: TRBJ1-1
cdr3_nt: TGTGCCAGCAGTTTATTCAGGCTACCCACGGGCCACTCGAACACTGAAGCTTTCTTT
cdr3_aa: CASSLFRLPTGHSNTEAFF